This T cell receptor beta chain was sequenced in a study of T cell repertoires in cytomegalovirus infection. Study background: Indicated by public TCR beta signatures were CMV infection and matching HLA type. Overall study findings and caveats: The ex vivo response showed dominance by HLA-C-restricted CMV-specific TCR beta clonotypes. Totalled public TCR beta family frequency picked out people who carried CMV plus the relevant HLA.

In this sample, this clonotype turned up many times. Its antigen is unidentified. This CDR3 has 18 residues. V lost 9 bases and J lost 0, with 26 bases in between. Germline CDR1 MNHNS, CDR2 SASEGT. MiXCR, run by TCRdb on the reads, gives a single entry per CDR3 protein. The sample includes 55,000 to 85,000 distinct CDR3 sequences, about 4.2% of them seen just once. This chain connects TRBV6-1 to TRBJ1-1, with a tentative D call TRBD1 (5 bases). The material sequenced was PBMCs. The sequence was obtained from a human donor in good health (CMV status not recorded). Some clones in this sample may be carry-over from other donors' samples. The CDR3 DNA reads TGTGCCAGTGGACCCGGGGGGAGGTACAGGACGGTGAACACTGAAGCTTTCTTT. Its protein product is CASGPGGRYRTVNTEAFF.